Following are 5 T cell receptor beta chains from one sample sequenced in a study of blood T cell repertoires in COVID-19. This table comes from immunoSEQ multiplex PCR, and its TCRdb copy is limited to in-frame clones, with some not included. The sample yields around 72,000 clones, approximately 80% seen once. Sequencing was carried out using peripheral blood. The receptors stem from a woman between 65 and 79 years old with acute or convalescent COVID-19.

J is TRBJ1-5 and V is TRBV5-1; perhaps TRBD1 as D (5 bases). This CDR3 region has 15 residues. V shed 4 bases and J shed 3 bases, with 14 bases lying between them. The germline V gene has CDR1 SGHRS and CDR2 YFSETQ. The CDR3 loop reads CASSATTGDNQPQHF. For the CDR3, the DNA is TGCGCCAGCAGCGCGACAACAGGAGACAATCAGCCCCAGCATTTT.

The genes are TRBV3-1 (or the pseudogene TRBV3-2) and TRBJ2-3, with unresolved D. CDR1 and CDR2 (germline): LGHDT, YNNKEL (reference sequence). Trimming took off 3 bases at V and 1 base at J, with 11 bases between the two ends. The CDR3 covers 15 residues. DNA of the CDR3: TGTGCCAGCAGCCATACCGGTGGAGGCACAGATACGCAGTATTTT. Its translation is CASSHTGGGTDTQYF.

The chain links TRBV4-2 to TRBJ2-2; possible D gene TRBD2, 5 bases. CDR1 and CDR2 from the germline V gene are LGHNA and YNFKEQ. There are 16 residues in the CDR3. Deletions cut 3 bases from V and 2 bases from J, with 13 bases between. The CDR3 bases are TGTGCCAGCAGCCATCTGGGAGAGATAAACACCGGGGAGCTGTTTTTT. It codes for CASSHLGEINTGELFF.

This rearrangement joins TRBV6-1 to TRBJ2-1; TRBD1 might be the D (6 bases). CDR1 is MNHNS, CDR2 SASEGT, per germline. The CDR3 is made up of 16 amino acids. V lost 2 bases and J 6 bases, leaving 17 bases between the germline ends. In DNA form, the CDR3 reads TGTGCCAGCAGTGAAAATCCCCGGGCCAGGGGCAATGAGCAGTTCTTC. Translation: CASSENPRARGNEQFF.

The genes are TRBV11-2 and TRBJ2-2; 15 nucleotides line up with TRBD2. The CDR3 runs 16 residues. The V gene's germline CDR1 is SGHAT and CDR2 FQNNGV. V lost 5 bases to trimming and J lost 5 bases; unmatched junction nucleotides: 3. CDR3 sequence reads: CASSPGLAGGTGELFF. The DNA of the CDR3 is TGTGCCAGCAGCCCTGGACTAGCGGGAGGGACCGGGGAGCTGTTTTTT.